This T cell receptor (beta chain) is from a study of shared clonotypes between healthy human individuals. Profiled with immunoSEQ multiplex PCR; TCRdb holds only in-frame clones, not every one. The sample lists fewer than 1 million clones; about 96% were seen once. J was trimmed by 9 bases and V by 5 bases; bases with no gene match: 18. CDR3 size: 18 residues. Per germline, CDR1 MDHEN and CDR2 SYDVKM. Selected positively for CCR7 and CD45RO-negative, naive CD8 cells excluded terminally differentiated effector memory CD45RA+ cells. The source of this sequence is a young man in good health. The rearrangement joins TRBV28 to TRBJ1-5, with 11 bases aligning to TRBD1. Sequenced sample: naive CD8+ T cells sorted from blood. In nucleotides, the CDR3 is TGTGCCAGCAGTCCCTCATCTTTCGGACAGGGGGCGGCGGGGCCCCAGCATTTT. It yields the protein CASSPSSFGQGAAGPQHF.